This TCR beta chain was profiled in a study of shared clonotypes between healthy human individuals. Study-level points and caveats: When compared with the clonotypes that were shared by all four sorted-subset donors, the non-shared clonotypes turned out to have lower generation probabilities. Among the subsets, naive ones generally showed larger estimated richness than memory ones.

On this clone: The antigen remains unidentified.

Germline CDR1 and CDR2: SGHTA and FQGTGA. There are 13 residues in the CDR3. Trimming removed 4 bases from V and 10 bases from J, with 14 bases in between. The data were produced by immunoSEQ multiplex PCR, yet TCRdb's version contains in-frame clones alone and is incomplete. The sample comprises about 2.4 million clones, just over 90% of which are singletons, and over 0.12% rests with the top ten. The V gene is TRBV7-3, the J gene TRBJ2-1; D is undetermined. This receptor was identified in a man between 18 and 35 years old in good health. Sample: naive CD4+ T cells sorted from blood. This sample's subset: CD45RA+ positively selected. The CDR3 DNA sequence: TGTGCCAGCAGCTCTCACGTTGCAAGGGAGCAGTTCTTC. As protein: CASSSHVAREQFF.